This is a list of T cell receptor beta chains from one sample in a study of CD8 T cells in ankylosing spondylitis. TCRdb recomputed calls from the 5' RACE reads with MiXCR, one row per CDR3 protein. The sample contains about 240,000 distinct CDR3 sequences, over 9.5% of which appear only once. The source material was blood, either unsorted or a sorted T cell fraction (not recorded which). These receptors all come from a male donor with ankylosing spondylitis or in good health (not recorded which). The CDR3 runs from the conserved cysteine through the conserved F or W. Each record gives: D gene, J gene, V gene, clone size, CDR3 protein, CDR3 DNA. A D gene is named only where the DNA matches it firmly. Expanded clones get a size class; other rows say once, few or many, or leave the size out.

TRBD2	TRBJ2-3	TRBV20-1	-	CIARDHPSGRDTQYF	TGCATTGCTAGAGATCACCCTAGCGGGAGGGATACGCAGTATTTT
-	TRBJ2-5	TRBV20-1	many	CSLTPNGRSQETQYF	TGCAGTTTGACCCCCAATGGGCGGTCCCAAGAGACCCAGTACTTC
-	TRBJ2-3	TRBV7-2	many	CASSSSPHPTDTQYF	TGTGCCAGCAGCTCGTCACCACACCCCACAGATACGCAGTATTTT
-	TRBJ1-5	TRBV5-6	many	CASSLGIRQPQHF	TGTGCCAGCAGCTTGGGGATCAGGCAGCCCCAGCATTTT
TRBD2	TRBJ2-7	TRBV3-1	many	CASSQDASGAYEQYF	TGTGCCAGCAGCCAAGATGCTAGCGGGGCCTACGAGCAGTACTTC
-	TRBJ2-1	TRBV5-4	-	CASSPGLSTYNEQFF	TGTGCCAGCAGCCCAGGACTGTCCACCTACAATGAGCAGTTCTTC
-	TRBJ2-5	TRBV10-2	few	CASSRELETQYF	TGCGCCAGCAGCCGGGAATTAGAGACCCAGTACTTC
-	TRBJ2-1	TRBV5-1	few	CASSSAAGRLDEQFF	TGCGCCAGCAGCTCTGCAGCGGGCAGACTCGATGAGCAGTTCTTC
-	TRBJ2-5	TRBV15	many	CATSNALQETQYF	TGTGCCACCAGCAACGCCCTGCAAGAGACCCAGTACTTC
-	TRBJ1-5	TRBV10-2	many	CASSPTSRGENQPQHF	TGCGCCAGCAGCCCTACTTCAAGGGGGGAGAATCAGCCCCAGCATTTT